These T cell receptor beta chains were read from a single sample in a study of OX40 agonist ivuxolimab in advanced cancers. The assay was immunoSEQ multiplex PCR, and TCRdb's table has in-frame clones only and misses some. This table has about 70,000 clones, about nine tenths appearing once. The material sequenced was CD4+ or CD8+ T cells sorted from blood, taken in a trial of the OX40 agonist ivuxolimab. Every receptor here comes from an adult with an advanced solid tumor such as melanoma, head and neck, liver or kidney cancer. The CDR3 runs from the conserved cysteine through the conserved F or W. A D gene is named only where the DNA matches it firmly. Clone size is given for some rows only: seen once, a few or many times, or a class if the clone is expanded.

clone_size: NA; j_call: TRBJ1-6; d_call: NA; v_call: TRBV2; cdr3_length: 13; cdr3_nt: TGTGCCAGCAAGGACACAATTAATTCACCCCTCCACTTT; cdr3_aa: CASKDTINSPLHF
clone_size: once; j_call: TRBJ1-2; d_call: TRBD1; v_call: TRBV15; cdr3_length: 12; cdr3_nt: TGTGCCACCAGCAGAGATAGGGGGCACTACACCTTC; cdr3_aa: CATSRDRGHYTF
clone_size: NA; j_call: TRBJ1-1; d_call: TRBD1; v_call: TRBV6-1; cdr3_length: 16; cdr3_nt: TGTGCCAGCAGGGAAGGACAGGCCGGGAGGGACACTGAAGCTTTCTTT; cdr3_aa: CASREGQAGRDTEAFF
clone_size: NA; j_call: TRBJ1-2; d_call: NA; v_call: TRBV2; cdr3_length: 16; cdr3_nt: TGTGCCAGCAGTGAGAAAGGTCCTACAGGGAATGGTGGCTACACCTTC; cdr3_aa: CASSEKGPTGNGGYTF
clone_size: NA; j_call: TRBJ1-2; d_call: NA; v_call: TRBV18; cdr3_length: 14; cdr3_nt: TGTGCCAGCTCACCCCGCGACACTACCTATGGCTACACCTTC; cdr3_aa: CASSPRDTTYGYTF
clone_size: NA; j_call: TRBJ1-5; d_call: NA; v_call: TRBV4-1; cdr3_length: 16; cdr3_nt: TGCGCCAGCAGCCAGACGGGCCCAGGGGACGGTCAGCCCCAGCATTTT; cdr3_aa: CASSQTGPGDGQPQHF
clone_size: NA; j_call: TRBJ2-7; d_call: TRBD2; v_call: TRBV5-6; cdr3_length: 15; cdr3_nt: TGTGCCAGCAGCCCGTTGTCAGCGGGAGAAGGCGAGCAGTACTTC; cdr3_aa: CASSPLSAGEGEQYF
clone_size: NA; j_call: TRBJ1-3; d_call: TRBD1; v_call: TRBV7-2; cdr3_length: 15; cdr3_nt: TGTGCCAGCAGCTTAAGGGGGCGCGTGTTTGACACCATATATTTT; cdr3_aa: CASSLRGRVFDTIYF
clone_size: NA; j_call: TRBJ2-3; d_call: NA; v_call: TRBV9; cdr3_length: 18; cdr3_nt: TGTGCCAGCAGCGTATCCTCAGGCCCCCTTCGTAGCACAGATACGCAGTATTTT; cdr3_aa: CASSVSSGPLRSTDTQYF
clone_size: NA; j_call: TRBJ2-3; d_call: NA; v_call: TRBV7-3; cdr3_length: 15; cdr3_nt: TGTGCCAGCAGCCTCATAGCGCAGAGCACAGATACGCAGTATTTT; cdr3_aa: CASSLIAQSTDTQYF
clone_size: NA; j_call: TRBJ2-5; d_call: NA; v_call: TRBV18; cdr3_length: 12; cdr3_nt: TGTGCCAGCTCACCATCCCGAGAGACCCAGTACTTC; cdr3_aa: CASSPSRETQYF
clone_size: few; j_call: TRBJ1-1; d_call: NA; v_call: TRBV7-9; cdr3_length: 11; cdr3_nt: TGTGCCAGCAGCTCGGACACTGAAGCTTTCTTT; cdr3_aa: CASSSDTEAFF
clone_size: NA; j_call: TRBJ1-2; d_call: NA; v_call: TRBV5-4; cdr3_length: 13; cdr3_nt: TGTGCCAGCAGCTTGGTCCCCAAAGACGGCTACACCTTC; cdr3_aa: CASSLVPKDGYTF
clone_size: NA; j_call: TRBJ2-7; d_call: TRBD1; v_call: TRBV2; cdr3_length: 15; cdr3_nt: TGTGCCAGCAGTCGACAGGGTAGGGTCTCCTACGAGCAGTACTTC; cdr3_aa: CASSRQGRVSYEQYF
clone_size: NA; j_call: TRBJ2-1; d_call: TRBD2; v_call: TRBV5-1; cdr3_length: 15; cdr3_nt: TGCGCCAGCAGCCTTAGCGGGACCCTCAACAATGAGCAGTTCTTC; cdr3_aa: CASSLSGTLNNEQFF
clone_size: NA; j_call: TRBJ1-1; d_call: TRBD1; v_call: TRBV7-9; cdr3_length: 14; cdr3_nt: TGTGCCAGCAGCTCATACAGGGGGCGGACTGAAGCTTTCTTT; cdr3_aa: CASSSYRGRTEAFF
clone_size: NA; j_call: TRBJ2-7; d_call: TRBD1; v_call: TRBV25-1; cdr3_length: 12; cdr3_nt: TGTGCCAGCAGTGTTACAGGGGCCGAGCAGTACTTC; cdr3_aa: CASSVTGAEQYF
clone_size: NA; j_call: TRBJ2-1; d_call: TRBD2; v_call: TRBV6-5; cdr3_length: 15; cdr3_nt: TGTGCCAGCAGGGGTTCTAGCGGGGGTTACAATGAGCAGTTCTTC; cdr3_aa: CASRGSSGGYNEQFF
clone_size: NA; j_call: TRBJ2-4; d_call: NA; v_call: TRBV15; cdr3_length: 16; cdr3_nt: TGTGCCACCAGCAGACCAGGGGGGATAGCCAAAAACATTCAGTACTTC; cdr3_aa: CATSRPGGIAKNIQYF
clone_size: NA; j_call: TRBJ1-5; d_call: NA; v_call: TRBV28; cdr3_length: 17; cdr3_nt: TGTGCCAGCAGATCCCCCTCTGCGCAGGATAGCAATCAGCCCCAGCATTTT; cdr3_aa: CASRSPSAQDSNQPQHF
clone_size: NA; j_call: TRBJ2-7; d_call: NA; v_call: TRBV6-5; cdr3_length: 15; cdr3_nt: TGTGCCAGCAGTTACAGGGGGGGGTATGGCCTCGAGCAGTACTTC; cdr3_aa: CASSYRGGYGLEQYF
clone_size: NA; j_call: TRBJ2-7; d_call: NA; v_call: TRBV28; cdr3_length: 13; cdr3_nt: TGTGCCAGCAGTTTACCCCCTACCTACGAGCAGTACTTC; cdr3_aa: CASSLPPTYEQYF
clone_size: NA; j_call: TRBJ2-2; d_call: TRBD1; v_call: TRBV5-1; cdr3_length: 16; cdr3_nt: TGCGCCAGCAGCTTGATGGGACAGGGCCTCACCGGGGAGCTGTTTTTT; cdr3_aa: CASSLMGQGLTGELFF
clone_size: NA; j_call: TRBJ2-3; d_call: NA; v_call: TRBV6-1; cdr3_length: 14; cdr3_nt: TGTGCCTCCCTCCTAGGGGGTCCCTCAGATACGCAGTATTTT; cdr3_aa: CASLLGGPSDTQYF
clone_size: NA; j_call: TRBJ1-2; d_call: NA; v_call: TRBV14; cdr3_length: 15; cdr3_nt: TGTGCCAGCAGCCCCCTAACGGCCGCTAACTATGGCTACACCTTC; cdr3_aa: CASSPLTAANYGYTF
clone_size: once; j_call: TRBJ2-7; d_call: TRBD2; v_call: TRBV28; cdr3_length: 15; cdr3_nt: TGTGCCAGCAACCTGCCCGGACTAGGTGGAGACGAGCAGTACTTC; cdr3_aa: CASNLPGLGGDEQYF
clone_size: NA; j_call: TRBJ2-1; d_call: NA; v_call: TRBV5-4; cdr3_length: 14; cdr3_nt: TGTGCCAGCAGCCTAGAACAGGGATTGGGTGAGCAGTTCTTC; cdr3_aa: CASSLEQGLGEQFF
clone_size: NA; j_call: TRBJ2-1; d_call: NA; v_call: TRBV5-1; cdr3_length: 16; cdr3_nt: TGCGCCAGCAGCCCCGGGTTTCAAGGGTCCTACAATGAGCAGTTCTTC; cdr3_aa: CASSPGFQGSYNEQFF
clone_size: NA; j_call: TRBJ2-1; d_call: NA; v_call: TRBV6-1; cdr3_length: 15; cdr3_nt: TGTGCCAGCAGTGGGGGAGAGGGGGCCTACAATGAGCAGTTCTTC; cdr3_aa: CASSGGEGAYNEQFF
clone_size: NA; j_call: TRBJ2-3; d_call: NA; v_call: TRBV5-1; cdr3_length: 12; cdr3_nt: TGCGCCAGCAGGTTGGAGGAAGATACGCAGTATTTT; cdr3_aa: CASRLEEDTQYF
clone_size: NA; j_call: TRBJ2-5; d_call: TRBD2; v_call: TRBV7-9; cdr3_length: 18; cdr3_nt: TGTGCCAGCAGCCAAGATAGCACCAGCGGGGGGGCAGGAGAGACCCAGTACTTC; cdr3_aa: CASSQDSTSGGAGETQYF
clone_size: NA; j_call: TRBJ2-7; d_call: NA; v_call: TRBV27; cdr3_length: 13; cdr3_nt: TGTGCCAGCAGGTTCTTTGGAGGATATGAGCAGTACTTC; cdr3_aa: CASRFFGGYEQYF
clone_size: NA; j_call: TRBJ2-3; d_call: NA; v_call: TRBV10-1; cdr3_length: 15; cdr3_nt: TGCGCCAGCAGTGAGTCAGACCGGACCACAGATACGCAGTATTTT; cdr3_aa: CASSESDRTTDTQYF
clone_size: NA; j_call: TRBJ1-5; d_call: NA; v_call: TRBV6-5; cdr3_length: 15; cdr3_nt: TGTGCCAGCAGTCCTTCCCTAAATAGCAATCAGCCCCAGCATTTT; cdr3_aa: CASSPSLNSNQPQHF
clone_size: NA; j_call: TRBJ1-1; d_call: NA; v_call: TRBV18; cdr3_length: 13; cdr3_nt: TGTGCCAGCTCAAAAGACAGAGGCACTGAAGCTTTCTTT; cdr3_aa: CASSKDRGTEAFF
clone_size: once; j_call: TRBJ1-2; d_call: TRBD1; v_call: TRBV10-2; cdr3_length: 14; cdr3_nt: TGCGCCAGCAGTGGAGGGACAGGGAACTATGGCTACACCTTC; cdr3_aa: CASSGGTGNYGYTF
clone_size: NA; j_call: TRBJ2-7; d_call: TRBD1; v_call: TRBV28; cdr3_length: 14; cdr3_nt: TGTGCCAGCAGGGACATGGGACAGGGATACGAGCAGTACTTC; cdr3_aa: CASRDMGQGYEQYF
clone_size: NA; j_call: TRBJ1-1; d_call: NA; v_call: TRBV29-1; cdr3_length: 15; cdr3_nt: TGCAGCGTCCAGGCGGGCCTTAGGTCGGGGACTGAAGCTTTCTTT; cdr3_aa: CSVQAGLRSGTEAFF
clone_size: NA; j_call: TRBJ2-7; d_call: NA; v_call: TRBV30; cdr3_length: 14; cdr3_nt: TGTGCCTGGAGTACTGGAGGAGGATCCTACGAGCAGTACTTC; cdr3_aa: CAWSTGGGSYEQYF
clone_size: NA; j_call: TRBJ1-2; d_call: NA; v_call: TRBV2; cdr3_length: 12; cdr3_nt: TGTGCCAGCAACAGGGATTTGGAGGGCTACACCTTC; cdr3_aa: CASNRDLEGYTF
clone_size: NA; j_call: TRBJ2-3; d_call: TRBD2; v_call: TRBV5-4; cdr3_length: 17; cdr3_nt: TGTGCCAGCAGCCAGGGACTAGCGGAACCTAGCACAGATACGCAGTATTTT; cdr3_aa: CASSQGLAEPSTDTQYF
clone_size: NA; j_call: TRBJ2-5; d_call: NA; v_call: TRBV19; cdr3_length: 14; cdr3_nt: TGTGCCAGTAGTGATCCGGGACCCTTCCAAACCCAGTACTTC; cdr3_aa: CASSDPGPFQTQYF
clone_size: NA; j_call: TRBJ2-2; d_call: TRBD2; v_call: TRBV2; cdr3_length: 15; cdr3_nt: TGTGCCAGCGTTACTAGCGGGAGGGCCGGTGGGGAGCTGTTTTTT; cdr3_aa: CASVTSGRAGGELFF
clone_size: NA; j_call: TRBJ1-4; d_call: NA; v_call: TRBV6-5; cdr3_length: 12; cdr3_nt: TGTGCCAGCAGTCCGGTTTCTGAAAAACTGTTTTTT; cdr3_aa: CASSPVSEKLFF
clone_size: NA; j_call: TRBJ2-7; d_call: NA; v_call: TRBV7-9; cdr3_length: 16; cdr3_nt: TGTGCCAGCAGCTTAGTCGGGTGGGAGAGGCCCTACGAGCAGTACTTC; cdr3_aa: CASSLVGWERPYEQYF
clone_size: NA; j_call: TRBJ2-7; d_call: TRBD2; v_call: TRBV18; cdr3_length: 15; cdr3_nt: TGTGCCAGCTCAGTTCGACTAGCGGGAGGCTACGAGCAGTACTTC; cdr3_aa: CASSVRLAGGYEQYF
clone_size: NA; j_call: TRBJ1-6; d_call: TRBD1; v_call: TRBV5-6; cdr3_length: 16; cdr3_nt: TGTGCCAGCAGCTTTCCAGGGGGTGGCTATAATTCACCCCTCCACTTT; cdr3_aa: CASSFPGGGYNSPLHF
clone_size: NA; j_call: TRBJ1-1; d_call: NA; v_call: TRBV9; cdr3_length: 17; cdr3_nt: TGTGCCAGCAGCGTAGATTCGGGGGTATTGATCCGCACTGAAGCTTTCTTT; cdr3_aa: CASSVDSGVLIRTEAFF
clone_size: once; j_call: TRBJ2-7; d_call: TRBD2; v_call: TRBV18; cdr3_length: 14; cdr3_nt: TGTGCCAGCTCACCACCTCCGGGGGGCTACGAGCAGTACTTC; cdr3_aa: CASSPPPGGYEQYF
clone_size: NA; j_call: TRBJ2-2; d_call: NA; v_call: TRBV10-2; cdr3_length: 13; cdr3_nt: TGCGCCAGCAGACAGGGATTCACCGGGGAGCTGTTTTTT; cdr3_aa: CASRQGFTGELFF
clone_size: NA; j_call: TRBJ1-1; d_call: NA; v_call: TRBV4-2; cdr3_length: 15; cdr3_nt: TGTGCCAGCAGCCAGATAGACCGGCTGAACACTGAAGCTTTCTTT; cdr3_aa: CASSQIDRLNTEAFF
clone_size: NA; j_call: TRBJ1-5; d_call: TRBD1; v_call: TRBV27; cdr3_length: 15; cdr3_nt: TGTGCCAGCAGTCTAGGGACAGGGATGAATCAGCCCCAGCATTTT; cdr3_aa: CASSLGTGMNQPQHF
clone_size: once; j_call: TRBJ1-2; d_call: NA; v_call: TRBV30; cdr3_length: 13; cdr3_nt: TGCGCCTGGAGTGTCCGGGCCGAGGGAGGCTACACCTTC; cdr3_aa: CAWSVRAEGGYTF
clone_size: NA; j_call: TRBJ2-7; d_call: NA; v_call: TRBV9; cdr3_length: 15; cdr3_nt: TGTGCCAGCAGCGTAGGGACTACAAGCTCCTACGAGCAGTACTTC; cdr3_aa: CASSVGTTSSYEQYF